The present entry profiles one TCR beta chain with its context. Sequencing was performed with immunoSEQ multiplex PCR; in TCRdb, only in-frame clones are kept and a portion is missing. The sample shows more than 90,000 clones, around 90% of them seen only once. This entry is derived from a study of siplizumab effects on memory and regulatory T cells. V lost 5 bases, J lost 0 bases, and 9 bases stayed unmatched. CDR1 is LNHDA and CDR2 is SQIVND in the germline V gene (reference sequence). This CDR3 comprises 17 residues. V usage is TRBV19 and J usage is TRBJ2-1; TRBD1 matches 8 bases. This receptor was taken from a human donor in good health. The sequencing sample was made of non-Treg CD4+ T cells sorted from blood. CDR3 bases: TGTGCCAGTAGTCCACCTCGGACAGGGCTCTCCTACAATGAGCAGTTCTTC. Its protein product is CASSPPRTGLSYNEQFF.